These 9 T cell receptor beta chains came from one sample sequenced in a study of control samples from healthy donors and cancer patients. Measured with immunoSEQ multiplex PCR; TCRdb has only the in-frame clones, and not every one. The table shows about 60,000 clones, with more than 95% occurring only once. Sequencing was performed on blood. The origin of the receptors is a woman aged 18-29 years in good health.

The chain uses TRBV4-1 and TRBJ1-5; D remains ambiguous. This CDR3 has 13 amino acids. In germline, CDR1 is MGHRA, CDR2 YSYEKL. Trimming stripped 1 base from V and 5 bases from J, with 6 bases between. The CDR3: CASSQALDQPQHF. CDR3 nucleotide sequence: TGCGCCAGCAGCCAAGCACTCGATCAGCCCCAGCATTTT.

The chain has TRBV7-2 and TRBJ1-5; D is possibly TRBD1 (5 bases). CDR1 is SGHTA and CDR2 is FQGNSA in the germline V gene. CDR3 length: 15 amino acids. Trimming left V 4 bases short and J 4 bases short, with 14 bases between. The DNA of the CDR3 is TGTGCCAGCAGCTCCGGGGACGGTAGGAATCAGCCCCAGCATTTT. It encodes CASSSGDGRNQPQHF.

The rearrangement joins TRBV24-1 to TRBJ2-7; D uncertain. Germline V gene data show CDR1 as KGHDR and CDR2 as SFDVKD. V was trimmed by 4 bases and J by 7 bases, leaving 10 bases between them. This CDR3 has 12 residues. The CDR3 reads CATSDSDHEQYF. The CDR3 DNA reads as TGTGCCACCAGTGACTCTGACCATGAGCAGTACTTC.

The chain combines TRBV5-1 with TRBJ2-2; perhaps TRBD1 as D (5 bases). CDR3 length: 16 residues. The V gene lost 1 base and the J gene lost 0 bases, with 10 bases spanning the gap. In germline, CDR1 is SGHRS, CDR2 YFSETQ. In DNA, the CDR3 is TGCGCCAGCAGCTTGCTCTCAGGGCCGAACACCGGGGAGCTGTTTTTT. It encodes CASSLLSGPNTGELFF. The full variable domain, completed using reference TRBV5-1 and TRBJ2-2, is KAGVTQTPRYLIKTRGQQVTLSCSPISGHRSVSWYQQTPGQGLQFLFEYFSETQRNKGNFPGRFSGRQFSNSRSEMNVSTLELGDSALYLCASSLLSGPNTGELFFGEGSRLTVL.

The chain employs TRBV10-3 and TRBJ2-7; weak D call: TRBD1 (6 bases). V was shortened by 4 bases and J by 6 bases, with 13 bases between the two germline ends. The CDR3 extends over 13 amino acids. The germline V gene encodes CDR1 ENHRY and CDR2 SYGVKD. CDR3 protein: CAISAVSTGEQYF. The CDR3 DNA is TGTGCCATCAGTGCGGTATCGACAGGCGAGCAGTACTTC.

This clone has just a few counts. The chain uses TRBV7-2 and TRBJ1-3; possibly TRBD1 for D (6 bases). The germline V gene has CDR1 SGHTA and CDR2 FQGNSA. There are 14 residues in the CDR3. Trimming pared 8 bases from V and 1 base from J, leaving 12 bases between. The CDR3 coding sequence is TGTGCCAGCCAGACAGGACCTTCTGGAAACACCATATATTTT. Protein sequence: CASQTGPSGNTIYF.

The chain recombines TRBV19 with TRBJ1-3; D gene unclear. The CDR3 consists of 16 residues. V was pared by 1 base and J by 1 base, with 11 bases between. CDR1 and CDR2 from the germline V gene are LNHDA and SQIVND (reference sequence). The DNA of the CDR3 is TGTGCCAGTAGTATAGCAGGCCCGTGGTCTGGAAACACCATATATTTT. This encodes CASSIAGPWSGNTIYF.

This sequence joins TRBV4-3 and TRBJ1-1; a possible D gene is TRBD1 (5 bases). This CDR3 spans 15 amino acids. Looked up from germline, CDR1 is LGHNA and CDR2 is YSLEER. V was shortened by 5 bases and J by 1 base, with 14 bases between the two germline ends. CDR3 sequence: CASSWYTGTNTEAFF. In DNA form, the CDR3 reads TGCGCCAGCAGCTGGTATACAGGAACGAACACTGAAGCTTTCTTT.

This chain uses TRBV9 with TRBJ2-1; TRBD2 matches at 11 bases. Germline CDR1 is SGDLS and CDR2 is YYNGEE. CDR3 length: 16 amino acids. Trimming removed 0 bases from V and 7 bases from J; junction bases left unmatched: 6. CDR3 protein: CASSVALAGGSNEQFF. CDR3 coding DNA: TGTGCCAGCAGCGTAGCTCTAGCGGGGGGATCGAATGAGCAGTTCTTC. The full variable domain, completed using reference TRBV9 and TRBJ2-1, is DSGVTQTPKHLITATGQRVTLRCSPRSGDLSVYWYQQSLDQGLQFLIQYYNGEERAKGNILERFSAQQFPDLHSELNLSSLELGDSALYFCASSVALAGGSNEQFFGPGTRLTVL.